These 23 T cell receptor beta chains share one sample of origin, sequenced in a study of blood T cells in healthy people across ages. PCR was performed a second time for about 7 to 11 cycles using a sample-barcoded 5' primer and a J-beta primer mix. TCRdb re-analysed the 5' RACE reads in MiXCR, keeping a single row per CDR3 protein. Counted here are about 1.4 million distinct CDR3 sequences, 55% to 75% occurring once; the ten biggest clones make up approximately 7%. Sequencing used blood. All receptors derive from a man between 18 and 29 years old in good health.

V is TRBV7-8 and J is TRBJ2-5, with 7 bases aligning to TRBD1. The J call may be mistaken, given a closer DNA end match to TRBJ2-7. Germline V gene sequence: CDR1 SGHVS, CDR2 FQNEAQ. The CDR3 has 15 residues. DNA for the CDR3: TGTGCCAGCACCTCAGGGACAGTGAGCTCCTACGAGCAGTACTTC. Translation gives CASTSGTVSSYEQYF.

V and J are TRBV20-1 and TRBJ2-5, with D possibly TRBD2 on 6 matching bases. Germline CDR1 is DFQATT and CDR2 is SNEGSKA (reference sequence). The CDR3 is 16 amino acids. The V end lost 0 bases, the J end lost 5 bases, and 19 bases lay between the germline ends. CDR3 loop: CSARDPGIGGGETQYF. The CDR3 DNA reads as TGCAGTGCTAGAGATCCGGGGATAGGTGGGGGGGAGACCCAGTACTTC.

This clonotype was seen only a few times. This sequence joins TRBV5-1 and TRBJ2-7; D unresolved. CDR3 length: 14 amino acids. Trimming stripped 0 bases from V and 5 bases from J, with 12 bases between. CDR1 and CDR2 (germline): SGHRS, YFSETQ. The CDR3 is CASSLAIGFDEQYF. The CDR3 DNA reads as TGCGCCAGCAGCTTGGCCATAGGGTTCGACGAGCAGTACTTC.

This chain links TRBV6-1 with TRBJ2-1, with D perhaps being TRBD1 or TRBD2 (5 bases each). Trimming pared 8 bases from V and 13 bases from J, leaving 18 bases between. The CDR3 contains 12 residues. Germline CDR1 MNHNS, CDR2 SASEGT. The CDR3 DNA follows: TGTGCCAGCTTCCACACTGGGGACCACCAGTTCTTC. The encoded protein is CASFHTGDHQFF.

For this clonotype: One junction end disagrees with the germline gene, perhaps due to a read error. The CDR3 DNA is TGTGCCAGCAGCGTAGACCGAGGGGGTACGCAGTATTTT. The encoded protein is CASSVDRGGTQYF. The chain uses TRBV11-2 and TRBJ2-3, with D tentatively TRBD1 (6 bases). The CDR3 has 13 amino acids. Germline V gene data show CDR1 as SGHAT and CDR2 as FQNNGV.

This chain links TRBV21-1 with TRBJ1-4. TRBV21-1 is designated a pseudogene. The CDR3 loop spans 13 amino acids. CDR3 region: CASFTANNEKLFF. In DNA, the CDR3 is TGTGCCAGCTTCACGGCAAATAATGAAAAACTGTTTTTT.

The rearrangement uses TRBV10-3 and TRBJ1-4, with D hard to call. The CDR3 covers 14 residues. V was clipped by 2 bases and J by 3 bases, with 7 bases between them. Germline-derived CDR1 and CDR2 are ENHRY and SYGVKD. CDR3 DNA sequence: TGTGCCATCAGTGAGGCGGGTCCTAATGAAAAACTGTTTTTT. This encodes CAISEAGPNEKLFF.

This clonotype has a handful of counts. The chain has TRBV29-1 and TRBJ2-5; D tentatively reads TRBD1 or TRBD2 (5 bases each). Looked up from germline, CDR1 is SQVTM and CDR2 is ANQGSEA. This CDR3 is built from 14 residues. Trimming pared 2 bases from V and 10 bases from J, leaving 20 bases between. CDR3 region: CSVEFGASSGDQYF. The CDR3 DNA sequence: TGCAGCGTTGAATTCGGGGCCTCGTCCGGTGACCAGTACTTC.

About this clonotype itself: One junction end does not reproduce the germline sequence, and a read error may be involved. This chain links TRBV4-1 with TRBJ2-6; unclear D gene. This CDR3 contains 17 residues. Germline CDR1 is MGHRA and CDR2 is YSYEKL. The CDR3 sequence: CAGSQVHRTSGANVLTF. Written as DNA, the CDR3 is TGCGCCGGCAGCCAAGTACACCGGACCTCTGGGGCCAACGTCCTGACTTTC.

V gene TRBV4-3 combines with J gene TRBJ2-6; D gene unclear. Per germline, CDR1 LGHNA and CDR2 YSLEER. The CDR3 has 18 amino acids. Trimming removed 0 bases at V and 1 base at J, with 13 bases between. CDR3 DNA: TGCGCCAGCAGCCAAGACTCCGGGTTGAGGTCTGGGGCCAACGTCCTGACTTTC. This codes for CASSQDSGLRSGANVLTF.

This clonotype was picked up a small number of times. This sequence joins TRBV29-1 and TRBJ2-4; D may be TRBD2 (6 bases). The DNA end is a closer match to TRBJ2-7, so the J assignment may be wrong. Germline assignment: CDR1 SQVTM and CDR2 ANQGSEA. CDR3 length: 14 residues. CDR3 bases: TGCAGCGTTGTGGCGGGACTTACCTCCGGCGAGCAGTACTTC. It yields the protein CSVVAGLTSGEQYF.

This clonotype was seen only a few times. V is TRBV20-1 and J is TRBJ1-2; 7 nucleotides align to TRBD1. CDR1 is DFQATT and CDR2 is SNEGSKA in the germline V gene (reference sequence). Losses at the gene ends were 1 base for V and 7 bases for J; bases not matched to a gene: 6. The CDR3 loop spans 13 amino acids. CDR3 sequence: CSARGDSEFGYTF. The DNA of the CDR3 is TGCAGTGCTAGAGGGGACAGTGAGTTTGGCTACACCTTC.

This clonotype was seen a handful of times. The V and J genes are TRBV12-3 or TRBV12-4 and TRBJ2-7; tentatively, D is TRBD1 (5 bases). Trimming cost V 5 bases and J 2 bases, with 13 bases left between them. This CDR3 comprises 14 residues. In nucleotides, the CDR3 is TGTGCCAGCAGTAAACAGGAGAGACCCTACGAGCAGTACTTC. Protein: CASSKQERPYEQYF.

This chain uses TRBV29-1 with TRBJ2-7; 11 positions agree with TRBD1. Germline loops: CDR1 SQVTM, CDR2 ANQGSEA. Trimming removed 4 bases from V and 2 bases from J; junction bases left unmatched: 4. CDR3 length: 14 amino acids. CDR3 coding DNA: TGCAGCGTTGGCATGGACAGGGGGCCCTACGAGCAGTACTTC. It translates to CSVGMDRGPYEQYF.

The chain employs TRBV5-1 and TRBJ2-7; TRBD1 might be the D (6 bases). Germline V gives CDR1 SGHRS, CDR2 YFSETQ. CDR3 size: 15 residues. Trimming pared 5 bases from V and 6 bases from J, leaving 21 bases between. This chain's CDR3 is CASSSTQGPGVEQYF. The CDR3 DNA follows: TGCGCCAGCAGTTCTACGCAGGGGCCAGGTGTCGAGCAGTACTTC.

This clonotype occurred a few times. This chain links TRBV30 with TRBJ1-2, with 8 bases matching TRBD1. The CDR3 is 14 residues long. CDR1 is GTSNPN and CDR2 is SVGIG in the germline V gene (reference sequence). The junction had 7 bases not matched to a gene; V was cut back by 3 bases and J by 4 bases. For the CDR3, the DNA is TGTGCCTGGAGATTGGGACAGGCGTTCTATGGCTACACCTTC. It yields the protein CAWRLGQAFYGYTF. Variable domain in full (rest from reference TRBV30 and TRBJ1-2): SQTIHQWPATLVQPVGSPLSLECTVEGTSNPNLYWYRQAAGRGLQLLFYSVGIGQISSEVPQNLSASRPQDRQFILSSKKLLLSDSGFYLCAWRLGQAFYGYTFGSGTRLTVV.

This clonotype showed up just a few times. The CDR3 is CASSFGGELYEQYF. The CDR3 bases are TGCGCCAGCAGCTTCGGAGGGGAGCTCTACGAGCAGTACTTC. The genes are TRBV5-1 and TRBJ2-7; TRBD2 might be the D (6 bases). The CDR3 covers 14 residues. Deletions cut 2 bases from V and 3 bases from J, with 12 bases between. Germline assignment: CDR1 SGHRS and CDR2 YFSETQ.

The rearrangement uses TRBV2 and TRBJ1-2; D unclear. V was shortened by 0 bases and J by 8 bases, with 7 bases between the two germline ends. Germline V lookup: CDR1 SNHLY, CDR2 FYNNEI. The CDR3 consists of 12 residues. The chain's CDR3 is CASSEANGGYTF. Written as DNA, the CDR3 is TGTGCCAGCAGTGAAGCGAATGGAGGCTACACCTTC.

The chain combines TRBV4-3 with TRBJ1-4, with D possibly TRBD1 on 5 matching bases. Trimming shortened V by 0 bases and J by 0 bases, and 11 bases separated the two germline ends. Germline V gene lookup returns CDR1 LGHNA and CDR2 YSLEER. The CDR3 loop spans 17 amino acids. CDR3 sequence reads: CASSQDGSGATNEKLFF. The CDR3 DNA reads TGCGCCAGCAGCCAAGATGGCTCGGGGGCAACTAATGAAAAACTGTTTTTT.

The gene calls are TRBV5-1 and TRBJ2-7; 8 bases fit TRBD1. V shed 3 bases, J shed 3 bases, and the junction held 5 bases outside the gene matches. Germline V gene lookup returns CDR1 SGHRS and CDR2 YFSETQ. The CDR3 is made up of 14 amino acids. The CDR3 DNA reads TGCGCCAGCAGCTCTATGGACAGGGTCTACGAGCAGTACTTC. Translating it yields CASSSMDRVYEQYF. The entire variable domain, with the rest obtained from reference TRBV5-1 and TRBJ2-7, is as follows: KAGVTQTPRYLIKTRGQQVTLSCSPISGHRSVSWYQQTPGQGLQFLFEYFSETQRNKGNFPGRFSGRQFSNSRSEMNVSTLELGDSALYLCASSSMDRVYEQYFGPGTRLTVT.

CDR3 region: CASSLFPRDSYNEQYF. DNA of the CDR3: TGTGCCAGCAGCTTATTCCCTCGGGATTCCTACAATGAGCAGTACTTC. The chain recombines TRBV7-2 with TRBJ2-1; D may be TRBD2 (5 bases). The DNA matches TRBJ2-7 better at its end, which makes the J call doubtful. Germline values: CDR1 SGHTA, CDR2 FQGNSA. This CDR3 is built from 16 residues.

This clonotype was observed a handful of times. This chain connects TRBV29-1 to TRBJ2-1, with 13 bases that match TRBD2. Germline V gives CDR1 SQVTM, CDR2 ANQGSEA. There are 14 residues in the CDR3. With V trimmed by 7 bases and J by 2 bases, 2 bases remained unmatched. CDR3 protein: CSAGTSGTYNEQFF. The DNA for the CDR3 is TGCAGCGCTGGGACTAGCGGGACCTACAATGAGCAGTTCTTC.

This clonotype has a handful of counts. This chain joins TRBV4-1 and TRBJ1-1; D might be TRBD1 (6 bases). The germline V gene encodes CDR1 MGHRA and CDR2 YSYEKL. The CDR3 loop spans 16 amino acids. Trimming cost V 1 base and J 1 base, with 13 bases left between them. CDR3 region: CASSQAMGQQNTEAFF. The CDR3 nucleotides are TGCGCCAGCAGCCAAGCCATGGGACAACAGAACACTGAAGCTTTCTTT.